The rows below give T cell receptor beta chains drawn from one sample of a study of T cells in Graves' hyperthyroidism and ophthalmopathy. TCRdb re-called the multiplex PCR reads through MiXCR, storing one row per CDR3 protein. This table has roughly 580,000 distinct CDR3 sequences, around 45% appearing once. The sequenced sample was peripheral blood or thyroid tissue (not recorded which). These TCRs come from a woman aged 18-29 years with Graves' hyperthyroidism. Both conserved end residues are trimmed from each CDR3.

v_gene	j_gene	len	CDR3aa
TRBV10-3	TRBJ2-7	15	AISEPRTSGRAREQY
TRBV9	TRBJ1-6	12	ASSVGGPDSPLH
TRBV28	TRBJ1-1	9	ASSLGWEAF
TRBV24-1	TRBJ2-6	8	ATQSGVLT
TRBV5-8	TRBJ1-5	15	ASSLRERFDLNQPQH
TRBV29-1	TRBJ2-7	10	SVRQGGYEQY
TRBV10-2	TRBJ2-5	13	ASTVAGGDQETQY
TRBV7-9	TRBJ2-2	13	ASSNLQGFTGELF
TRBV7-3	TRBJ1-6	15	ASSLTGRIGRNSPLH
TRBV29-1	TRBJ2-6	10	SVGTGGPGLT
TRBV7-9	TRBJ2-2	12	ASRAGKDTGELF
TRBV2	TRBJ2-7	16	ASSDRELAGASSYEQY
TRBV16	TRBJ1-6	12	ASSLDRYNSPLH
TRBV11-3	TRBJ1-2	13	ASSLWDREFGGYT
TRBV9	TRBJ1-1	12	ASSAGSQVTEAF
TRBV7-2	TRBJ1-1	12	ASSLWVGPTEAF
TRBV20-1	TRBJ2-3	12	SANPAGPTDTQY
TRBV7-8	TRBJ2-7	12	ASSARDISYEQY
TRBV29-1	TRBJ2-2	9	SVNDAGELF
TRBV7-2	TRBJ1-2	11	ASSLEYRVGYT
TRBV20-1	TRBJ2-5	11	SARAGPLSSQY
TRBV7-2	TRBJ1-5	16	ASSEVSTLKGGNQPQH